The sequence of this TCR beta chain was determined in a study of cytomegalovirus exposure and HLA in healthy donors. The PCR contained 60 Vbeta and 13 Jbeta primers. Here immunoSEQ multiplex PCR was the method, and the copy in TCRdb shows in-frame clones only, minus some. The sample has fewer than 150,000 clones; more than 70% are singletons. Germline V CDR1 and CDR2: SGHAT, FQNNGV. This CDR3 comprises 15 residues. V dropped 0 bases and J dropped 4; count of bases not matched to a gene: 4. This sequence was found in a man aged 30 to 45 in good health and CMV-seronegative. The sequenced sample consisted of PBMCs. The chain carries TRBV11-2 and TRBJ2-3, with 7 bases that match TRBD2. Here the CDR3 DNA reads TGTGCCAGCAGCTTAGACGGGAGGATGGCAGATACGCAGTATTTT. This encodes CASSLDGRMADTQYF. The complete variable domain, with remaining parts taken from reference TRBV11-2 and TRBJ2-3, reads EAGVAQSPRYKIIEKRQSVAFWCNPISGHATLYWYQQILGQGPKLLIQFQNNGVVDDSQLPKDRFSAERLKGVDSTLKIQPAKLEDSAVYLCASSLDGRMADTQYFGPGTRLTVL.